This section outlines one T cell receptor (beta chain) sequence together with its context. This record belongs to a study of monozygotic twins with inflammatory bowel disease. This CDR3 comprises 12 residues. Germline V gene data show CDR1 as DFQATT and CDR2 as SNEGSKA (reference sequence). Blood (approximately 2.7 ml) was collected from every donor individually. After re-calling the 5' RACE reads, TCRdb lists one entry per CDR3 protein, DNA absent. Seen in this sample are approximately 300,000 distinct CDR3 sequences; the ten most common clones hold roughly 5.8%. The sample taken for sequencing was blood. This TCR came from a human donor with ulcerative colitis or Crohn's disease, or a healthy co-twin of an affected twin (not recorded which). This sequence joins TRBV20-1 and TRBJ1-4; TCRdb selects TRBD1, and the lack of DNA leaves this call unchecked. CDR3: CSAVGVNEKLFF.